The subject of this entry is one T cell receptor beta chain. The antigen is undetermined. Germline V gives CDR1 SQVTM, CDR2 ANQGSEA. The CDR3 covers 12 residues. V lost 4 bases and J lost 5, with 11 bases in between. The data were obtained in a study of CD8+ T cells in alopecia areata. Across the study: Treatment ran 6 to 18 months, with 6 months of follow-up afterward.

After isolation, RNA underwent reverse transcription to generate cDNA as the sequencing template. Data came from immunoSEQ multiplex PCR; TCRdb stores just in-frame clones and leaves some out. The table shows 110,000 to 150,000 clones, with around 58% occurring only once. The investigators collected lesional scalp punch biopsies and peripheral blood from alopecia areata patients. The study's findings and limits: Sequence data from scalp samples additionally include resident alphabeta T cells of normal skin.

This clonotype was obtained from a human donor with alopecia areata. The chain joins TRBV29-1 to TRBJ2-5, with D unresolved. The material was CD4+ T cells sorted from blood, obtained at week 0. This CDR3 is CSVGSSEETQYF. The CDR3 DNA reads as TGCAGCGTTGGAAGCTCGGAGGAGACCCAGTACTTC.